This TCR beta chain was recorded in a study of shared clonotypes between healthy human individuals. The CDR3 runs 16 residues. Unmatched junction bases numbered 9, after V lost 4 bases and J lost 3 bases. From germline, CDR1 is MGHRA and CDR2 YSYEKL. TCRdb's copy holds only in-frame clones and misses some; the assay was immunoSEQ multiplex PCR. Counted here are nearly 1 million clones, less than 85% occurring once; the ten biggest clones make up approximately 1.5%. V gene TRBV4-1 combines with J gene TRBJ1-1; TRBD1 matches 9 bases. The receptor's source is a man between 18 and 29 years old in good health. Sequencing was carried out using memory CD4+ T cells sorted from blood. Subset defined: CD45RA-negative fraction. CDR3 protein: CASSRAGTGMDTEAFF. The DNA for the CDR3 is TGCGCCAGCAGCCGAGCCGGGACAGGGATGGACACTGAAGCTTTCTTT.